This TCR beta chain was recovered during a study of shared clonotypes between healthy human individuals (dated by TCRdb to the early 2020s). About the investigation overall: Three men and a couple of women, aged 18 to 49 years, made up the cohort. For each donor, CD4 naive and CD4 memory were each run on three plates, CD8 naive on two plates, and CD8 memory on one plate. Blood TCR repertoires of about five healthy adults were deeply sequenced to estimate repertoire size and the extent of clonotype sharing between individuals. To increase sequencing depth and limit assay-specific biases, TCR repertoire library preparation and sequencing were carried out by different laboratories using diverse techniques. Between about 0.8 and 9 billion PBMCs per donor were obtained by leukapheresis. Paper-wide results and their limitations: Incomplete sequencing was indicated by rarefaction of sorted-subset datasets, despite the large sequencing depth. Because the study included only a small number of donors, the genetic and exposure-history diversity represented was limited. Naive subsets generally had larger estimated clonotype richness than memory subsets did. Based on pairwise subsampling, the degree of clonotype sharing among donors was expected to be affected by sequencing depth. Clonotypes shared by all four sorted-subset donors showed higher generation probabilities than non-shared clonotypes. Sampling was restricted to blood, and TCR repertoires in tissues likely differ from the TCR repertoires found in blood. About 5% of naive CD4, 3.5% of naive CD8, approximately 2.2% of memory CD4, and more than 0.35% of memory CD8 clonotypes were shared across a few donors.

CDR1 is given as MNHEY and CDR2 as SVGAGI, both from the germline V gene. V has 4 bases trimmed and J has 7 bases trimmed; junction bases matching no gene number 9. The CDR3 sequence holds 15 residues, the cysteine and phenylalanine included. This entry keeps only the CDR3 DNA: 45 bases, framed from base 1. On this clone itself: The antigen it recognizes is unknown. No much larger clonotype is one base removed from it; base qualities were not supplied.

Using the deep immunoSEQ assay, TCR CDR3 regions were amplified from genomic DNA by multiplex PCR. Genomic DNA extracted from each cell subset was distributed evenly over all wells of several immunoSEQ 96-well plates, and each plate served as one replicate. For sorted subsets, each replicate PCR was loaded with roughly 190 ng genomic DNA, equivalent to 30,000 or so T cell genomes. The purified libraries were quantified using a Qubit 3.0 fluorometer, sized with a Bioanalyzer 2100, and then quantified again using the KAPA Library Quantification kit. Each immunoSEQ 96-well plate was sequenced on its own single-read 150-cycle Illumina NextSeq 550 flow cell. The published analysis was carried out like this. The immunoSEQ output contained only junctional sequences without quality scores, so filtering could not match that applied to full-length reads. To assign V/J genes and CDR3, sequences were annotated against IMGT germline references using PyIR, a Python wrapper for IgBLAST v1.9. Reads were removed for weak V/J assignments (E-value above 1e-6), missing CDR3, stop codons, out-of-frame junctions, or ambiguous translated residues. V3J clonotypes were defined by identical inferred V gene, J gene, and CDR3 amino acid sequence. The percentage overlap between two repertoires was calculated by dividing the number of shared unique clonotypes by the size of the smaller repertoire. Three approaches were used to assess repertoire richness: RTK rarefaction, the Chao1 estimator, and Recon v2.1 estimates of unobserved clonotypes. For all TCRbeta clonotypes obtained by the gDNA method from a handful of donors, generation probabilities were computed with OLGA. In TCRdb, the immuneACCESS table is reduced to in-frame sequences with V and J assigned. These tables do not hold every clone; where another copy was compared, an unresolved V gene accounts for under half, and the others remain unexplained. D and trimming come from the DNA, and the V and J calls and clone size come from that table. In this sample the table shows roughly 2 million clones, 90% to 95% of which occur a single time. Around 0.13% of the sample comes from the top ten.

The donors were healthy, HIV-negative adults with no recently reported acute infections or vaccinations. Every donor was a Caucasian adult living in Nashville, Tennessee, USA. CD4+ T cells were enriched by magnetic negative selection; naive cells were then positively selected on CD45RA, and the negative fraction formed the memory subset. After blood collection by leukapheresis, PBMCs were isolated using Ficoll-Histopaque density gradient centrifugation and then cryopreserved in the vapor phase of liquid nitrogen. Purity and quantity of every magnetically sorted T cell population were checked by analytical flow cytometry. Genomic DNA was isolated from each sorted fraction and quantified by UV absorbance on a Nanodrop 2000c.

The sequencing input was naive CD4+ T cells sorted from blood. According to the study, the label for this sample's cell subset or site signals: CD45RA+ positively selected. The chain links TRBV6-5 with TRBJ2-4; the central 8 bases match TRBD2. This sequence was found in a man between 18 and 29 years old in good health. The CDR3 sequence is CASSSSIAGSNIQYF. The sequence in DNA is TGTGCCAGCAGTTCTTCTATAGCGGGGTCTAACATTCAGTACTTC.